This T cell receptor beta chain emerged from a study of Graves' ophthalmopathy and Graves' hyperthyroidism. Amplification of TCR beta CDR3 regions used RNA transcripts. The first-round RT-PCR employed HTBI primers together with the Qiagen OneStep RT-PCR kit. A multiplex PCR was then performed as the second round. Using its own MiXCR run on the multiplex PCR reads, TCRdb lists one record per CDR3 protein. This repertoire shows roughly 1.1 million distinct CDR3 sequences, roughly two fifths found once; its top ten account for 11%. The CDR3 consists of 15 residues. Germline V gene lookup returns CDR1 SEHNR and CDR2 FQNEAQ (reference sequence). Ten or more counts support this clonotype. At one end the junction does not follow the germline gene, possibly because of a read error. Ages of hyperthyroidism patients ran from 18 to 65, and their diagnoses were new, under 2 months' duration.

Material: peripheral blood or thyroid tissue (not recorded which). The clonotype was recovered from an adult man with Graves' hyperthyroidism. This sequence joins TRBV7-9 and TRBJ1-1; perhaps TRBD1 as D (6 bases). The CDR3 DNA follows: TGTGCCAGCAGCCCGCCACAGGGCATGAAGACTGAAGCTTTCTTT. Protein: CASSPPQGMKTEAFF.